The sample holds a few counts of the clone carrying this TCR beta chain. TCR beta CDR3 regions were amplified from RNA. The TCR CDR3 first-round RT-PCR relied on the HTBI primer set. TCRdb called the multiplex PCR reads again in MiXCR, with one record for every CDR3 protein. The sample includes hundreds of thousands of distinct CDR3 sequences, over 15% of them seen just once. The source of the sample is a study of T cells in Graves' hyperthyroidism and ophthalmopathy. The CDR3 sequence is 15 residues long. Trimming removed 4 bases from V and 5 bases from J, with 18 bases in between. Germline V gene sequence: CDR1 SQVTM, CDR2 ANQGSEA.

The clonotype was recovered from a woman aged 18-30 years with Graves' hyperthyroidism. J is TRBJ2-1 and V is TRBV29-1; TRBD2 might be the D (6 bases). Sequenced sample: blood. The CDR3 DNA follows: TGCAGCGTTGCTCGACTAGGTCTTGGGAACAATGAGCAGTTCTTC. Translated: CSVARLGLGNNEQFF.